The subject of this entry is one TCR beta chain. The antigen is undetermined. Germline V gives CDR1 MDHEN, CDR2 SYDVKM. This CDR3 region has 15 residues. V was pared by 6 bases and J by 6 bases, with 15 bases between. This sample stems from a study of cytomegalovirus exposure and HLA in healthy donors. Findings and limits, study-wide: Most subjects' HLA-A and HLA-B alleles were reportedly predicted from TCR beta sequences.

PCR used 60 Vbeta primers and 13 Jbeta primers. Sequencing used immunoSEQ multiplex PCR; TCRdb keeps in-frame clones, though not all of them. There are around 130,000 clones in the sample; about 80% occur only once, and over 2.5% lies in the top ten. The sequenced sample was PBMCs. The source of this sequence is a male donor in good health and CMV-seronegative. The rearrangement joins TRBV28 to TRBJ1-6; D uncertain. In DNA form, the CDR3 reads TGTGCCAGCAGCCGAGATGGAGGAGTTAATTCACCCCTCCACTTT. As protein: CASSRDGGVNSPLHF.